Below are 4 T cell receptor beta chains sequenced from a single sample in a study of T-cell reconstitution after alpha-beta-depleted transplantation in children. Unique molecular identifiers were used to barcode this TCRbeta library. In TCRdb, the PCR reads were re-called with MiXCR into one record per CDR3 protein. Here the sample spans some 200,000 distinct CDR3 sequences, less than 8% being singletons. The sequenced sample was PBMCs from the stem cell graft donor, obtained from the stem cell graft. These receptors all come from a human donor who donated a stem cell graft to a child with Wiskott-Aldrich syndrome.

This clonotype was found many times. The V call is TRBV12-3 or TRBV12-4, the J call TRBJ2-5, with a tentative D call TRBD1 (5 bases). Deletions cut 3 bases from V and 5 bases from J, with 13 bases between. The CDR3 runs 14 residues. In nucleotides, the CDR3 is TGTGCCAGCAGTTTCTCAGGGTCAGGGGAGACCCAGTACTTC. This encodes CASSFSGSGETQYF.

This chain uses TRBV5-8 with TRBJ2-1; 10 bases fit TRBD2. This CDR3 has 16 residues. V shed 4 bases and J 7 bases; nucleotides not matched to a gene: 11. Per the germline V gene, CDR1 is SGHTS and CDR2 is YDEGEE. In nucleotides, the CDR3 is TGTGCCAGCAGCCCTGGCGGGGCTAGCGGGAGTAATGAGCAGTTCTTC. Encoded protein: CASSPGGASGSNEQFF.

This clonotype was recorded at least ten times. J is TRBJ2-1 and V is TRBV5-6, with 9 bases lining up with TRBD2. The trim removed 3 bases at V and 4 bases at J, leaving 8 bases unmatched. The germline CDR1 and CDR2 sequences are SGHDT and YYEEEE. The CDR3 is 16 amino acids. The DNA of the CDR3 is TGTGCCAGCAGCTCACCGGGACTAGCAATTTACAATGAGCAGTTCTTC. It is translated as CASSSPGLAIYNEQFF.

The table lists this clonotype with a few counts. The chain joins TRBV12-3 or TRBV12-4 to TRBJ1-3; D unresolved. The CDR3 length is 13 residues. V was pared by 4 bases and J by 3 bases, with 7 bases between. CDR3 in DNA: TGTGCCAGCAGTTCAGCTTATGGAAACACCATATATTTT. This encodes CASSSAYGNTIYF.